Sequencing of this TCR beta chain was carried out in a study of blood T cell repertoires in COVID-19. For the study at large: From T cells, B-cell-depleted T cells, or PBMCs came the material, which was cDNA or gDNA.

Sequenced by immunoSEQ multiplex PCR; TCRdb stores in-frame clones only, minus some. The sample lists hundreds of thousands of clones; 88% were seen once. The V segment lost 4 bases and the J segment 5 bases; nucleotides outside the gene matches: 5. CDR1 and CDR2 from the germline V gene are SGHDT and YYEEEE. The CDR3 is 15 amino acids. This sequence originates from a woman between 65 and 79 years old with COVID-19, enrolled during active disease. The rearrangement joins TRBV5-6 to TRBJ2-5; 13 bases fit TRBD2. The sequencing input was peripheral blood. CDR3 nucleotides: TGTGCCAGCAGCCTACTAGCGGGAGGGCCGGAGACCCAGTACTTC. This codes for CASSLLAGGPETQYF.